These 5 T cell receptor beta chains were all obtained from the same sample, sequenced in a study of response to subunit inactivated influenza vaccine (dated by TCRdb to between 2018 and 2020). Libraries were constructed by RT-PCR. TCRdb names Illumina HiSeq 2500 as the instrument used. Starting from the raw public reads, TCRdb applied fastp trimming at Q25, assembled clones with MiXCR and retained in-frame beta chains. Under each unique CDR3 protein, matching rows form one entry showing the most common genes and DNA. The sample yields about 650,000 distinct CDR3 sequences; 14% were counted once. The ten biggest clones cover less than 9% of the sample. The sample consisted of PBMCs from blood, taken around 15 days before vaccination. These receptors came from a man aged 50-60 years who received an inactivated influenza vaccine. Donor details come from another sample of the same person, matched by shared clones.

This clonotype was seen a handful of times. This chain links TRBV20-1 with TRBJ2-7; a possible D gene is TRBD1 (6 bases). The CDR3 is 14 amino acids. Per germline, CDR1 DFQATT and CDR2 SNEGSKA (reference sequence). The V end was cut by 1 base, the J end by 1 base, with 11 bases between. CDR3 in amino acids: CSARVTGMSYEQYF. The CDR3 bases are TGCAGTGCTAGAGTCACAGGGATGTCCTACGAGCAGTACTTC.

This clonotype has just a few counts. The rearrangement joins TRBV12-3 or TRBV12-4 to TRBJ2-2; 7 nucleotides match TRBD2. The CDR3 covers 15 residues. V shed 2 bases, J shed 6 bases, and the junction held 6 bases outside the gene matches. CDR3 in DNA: TGTGCCAGCAGTTTACAAGTGGGAGGGGCCGGGGAGCTGTTTTTT. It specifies CASSLQVGGAGELFF.

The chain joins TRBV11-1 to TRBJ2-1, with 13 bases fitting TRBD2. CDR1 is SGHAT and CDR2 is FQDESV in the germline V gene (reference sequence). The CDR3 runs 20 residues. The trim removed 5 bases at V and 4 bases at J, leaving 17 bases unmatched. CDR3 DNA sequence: TGTGCCAGCAGCCAACCAGGCGATCCGGGACTAGCGGGACATTACAATGAGCAGTTCTTC. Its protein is CASSQPGDPGLAGHYNEQFF.

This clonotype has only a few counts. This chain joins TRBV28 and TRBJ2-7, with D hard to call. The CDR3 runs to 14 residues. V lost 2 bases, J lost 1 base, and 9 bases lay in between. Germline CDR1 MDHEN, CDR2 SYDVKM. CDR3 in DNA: TGTGCCAGCAGTTTAGCGGCACCTTCCTACGAGCAGTACTTC. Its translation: CASSLAAPSYEQYF.

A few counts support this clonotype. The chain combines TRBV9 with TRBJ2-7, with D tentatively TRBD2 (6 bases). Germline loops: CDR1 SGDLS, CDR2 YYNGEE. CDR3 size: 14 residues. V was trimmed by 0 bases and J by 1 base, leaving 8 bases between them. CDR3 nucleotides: TGTGCCAGCAGCGTAGCGGGACTGTCCTACGAGCAGTACTTC. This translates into CASSVAGLSYEQYF.